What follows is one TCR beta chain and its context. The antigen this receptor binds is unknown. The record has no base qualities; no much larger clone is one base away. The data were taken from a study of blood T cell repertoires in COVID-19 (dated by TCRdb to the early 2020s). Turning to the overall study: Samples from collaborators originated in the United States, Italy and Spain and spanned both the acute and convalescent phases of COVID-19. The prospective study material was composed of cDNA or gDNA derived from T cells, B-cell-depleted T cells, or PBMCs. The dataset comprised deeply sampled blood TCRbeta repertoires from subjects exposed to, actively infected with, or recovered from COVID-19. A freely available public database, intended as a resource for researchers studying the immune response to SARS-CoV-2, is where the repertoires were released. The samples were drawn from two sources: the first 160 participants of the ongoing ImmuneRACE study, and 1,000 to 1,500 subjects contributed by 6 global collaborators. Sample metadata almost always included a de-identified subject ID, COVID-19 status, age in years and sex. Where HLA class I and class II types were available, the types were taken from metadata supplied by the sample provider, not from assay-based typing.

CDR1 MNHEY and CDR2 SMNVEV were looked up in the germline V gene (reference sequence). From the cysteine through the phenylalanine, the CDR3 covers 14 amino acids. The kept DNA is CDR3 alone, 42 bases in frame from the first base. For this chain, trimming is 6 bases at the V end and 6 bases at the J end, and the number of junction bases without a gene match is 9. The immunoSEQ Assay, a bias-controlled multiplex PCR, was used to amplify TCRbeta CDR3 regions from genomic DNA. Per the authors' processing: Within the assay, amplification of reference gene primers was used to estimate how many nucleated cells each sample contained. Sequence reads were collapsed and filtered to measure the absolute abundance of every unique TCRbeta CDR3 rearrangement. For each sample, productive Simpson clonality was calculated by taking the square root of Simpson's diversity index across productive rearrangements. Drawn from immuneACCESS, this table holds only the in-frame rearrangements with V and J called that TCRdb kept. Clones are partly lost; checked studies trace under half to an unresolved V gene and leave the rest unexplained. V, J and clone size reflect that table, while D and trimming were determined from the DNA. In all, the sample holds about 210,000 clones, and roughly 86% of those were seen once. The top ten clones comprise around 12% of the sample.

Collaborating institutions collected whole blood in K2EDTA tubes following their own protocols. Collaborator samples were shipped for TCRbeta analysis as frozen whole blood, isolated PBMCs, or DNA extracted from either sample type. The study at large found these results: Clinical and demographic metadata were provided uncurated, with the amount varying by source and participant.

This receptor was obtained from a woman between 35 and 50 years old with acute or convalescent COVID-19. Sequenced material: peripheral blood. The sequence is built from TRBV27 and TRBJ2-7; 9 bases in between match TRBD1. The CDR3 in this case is CASSTGTGIAEQYF. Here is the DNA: TGTGCCAGCAGCACCGGGACAGGGATTGCCGAGCAGTACTTC.